The 20 T cell receptor beta chains below all came from one sample that was sequenced in a study of T cells in Graves' hyperthyroidism and ophthalmopathy. It was RNA transcripts that yielded the amplified TCR beta CDR3 regions. The HTBI primer set was used in a first-round RT-PCR of the TCR CDR3. From the multiplex PCR reads, TCRdb called clonotypes with MiXCR, one entry per CDR3 protein. The sample gives a few hundred thousand distinct CDR3 sequences, just under 25% of which show up once; around 67% is in the top ten. Sequencing was carried out using blood. The receptors come from a man aged 50-60 years with Graves' hyperthyroidism.

The rearrangement links TRBV24-1 to TRBJ2-1; weak D call: TRBD2 (6 bases). This CDR3 has 15 residues. From germline, CDR1 is KGHDR and CDR2 SFDVKD. Between the trimmed V and J ends, which lost 0 bases and 8 bases, there was a span of 13 bases. The chain's CDR3 is CATSDLTGRGDEQFF. The CDR3 bases are TGTGCCACCAGTGATTTGACGGGGCGCGGGGATGAGCAGTTCTTC.

This clonotype has ten or more counts. The rearrangement links TRBV28 to TRBJ2-7, with TRBD2 identical over 10 bases. Germline assignment: CDR1 MDHEN and CDR2 SYDVKM. CDR3 length: 15 residues. Trimming removed 2 bases from V and 0 bases from J; junction bases left unmatched: 1. The CDR3, as DNA: TGTGCCAGCAGTTTACTAGCGGGGGTCTCCTACGAGCAGTACTTC. Translated: CASSLLAGVSYEQYF.

This clonotype was recorded a few times. The chain uses TRBV19 and TRBJ2-1; 7 bases are a match to TRBD2. In germline, CDR1 is LNHDA, CDR2 SQIVND (reference sequence). The J segment lost 0 bases and the V segment lost 1 base, leaving 6 bases of the junction unmatched. The CDR3 runs 17 residues. CDR3 DNA sequence: TGTGCCAGTAGTATAGTGGGAGCGGGACTCTCCTACAATGAGCAGTTCTTC. It translates to CASSIVGAGLSYNEQFF.

V usage is TRBV20-1 and J usage is TRBJ2-1; 12 bases match TRBD2. CDR3 length equals 16 residues. Germline V lookup: CDR1 DFQATT, CDR2 SNEGSKA (reference sequence). The J segment lost 8 bases and the V segment lost 5 bases, leaving 13 bases of the junction unmatched. This CDR3 reads CSASPLTSGSIHEQFF. CDR3 in DNA: TGCAGTGCTTCTCCCTTGACTAGCGGGAGTATCCATGAGCAGTTCTTC.

The gene calls are TRBV6-1 and TRBJ2-3; possibly TRBD1 for D (7 bases). Germline CDR1 and CDR2: MNHNS and SASEGT. Trimming removed 3 bases at V and 2 bases at J, with 18 bases between. The CDR3 is 17 amino acids. DNA for the CDR3: TGTGCCAGCAGTGACACCTCAGGGGGGATTTCCACAGATACGCAGTATTTT. It codes for CASSDTSGGISTDTQYF.

The chain joins TRBV18 to TRBJ2-3; TRBD1 is a possible D gene (5 bases). Trimming left V 3 bases short and J 1 base short, with 14 bases between. CDR3 length equals 16 residues. Germline assignment: CDR1 KGHSH and CDR2 LQKENI. The DNA of the CDR3 is TGTGCCAGCTCACCGATCTCGGGCAGGGGCACAGATACGCAGTATTTT. It yields the protein CASSPISGRGTDTQYF.

A few counts support this clonotype. CDR3 in amino acids: CASRPGTGRYEQYF. The CDR3 nucleotides read TGTGCCAGCAGACCCGGGACGGGACGCTACGAGCAGTACTTC. This sequence joins TRBV12-3 or TRBV12-4 and TRBJ2-7, with D tentatively TRBD1 or TRBD2 (5 bases each). Deletions cut 6 bases from V and 3 bases from J, with 15 bases between. The CDR3 totals 14 residues.

The chain uses TRBV29-1 and TRBJ2-7, with D maybe TRBD1 (6 bases). CDR1 is SQVTM and CDR2 is ANQGSEA in the germline V gene. The CDR3 has 13 residues. Trimming stripped 6 bases from V and 0 bases from J, with 12 bases between. In DNA form, the CDR3 reads TGCAGCGTACACAGGGAGACCTCCTACGAGCAGTACTTC. Translating it yields CSVHRETSYEQYF.

This clonotype was detected a few times. This rearrangement joins TRBV5-1 to TRBJ1-5, with D perhaps matching TRBD1 (6 bases). CDR1 is SGHRS, CDR2 YFSETQ, per germline. V was clipped by 0 bases and J by 2 bases, with 12 bases between them. This CDR3 contains 16 residues. The DNA of the CDR3 is TGCGCCAGCAGCTTGGGGGGGACATTTGGCAATCAGCCCCAGCATTTT. Translation gives CASSLGGTFGNQPQHF.

About this clonotype: At one end the junction does not follow the germline gene, possibly because of a read error. The genes are TRBV7-6 and TRBJ2-1, with 7 bases fitting TRBD1. CDR3 length equals 16 residues. CDR1 SGHVS and CDR2 FNYEAQ come from the germline V gene. The CDR3 spells CASSVAGTATYNEQFF. DNA for the CDR3: TGTGCCAGCAGCGTAGCCGGGACAGCGACCTACAATGAGCAGTTCTTC. Full variable domain (remainder filled in from reference TRBV7-6 and TRBJ2-1): GAGVSQSPRYKVTKRGQDVALRCDPISGHVSLYWYRQALGQGPEFLTYFNYEAQQDKSGLPNDRFSAERPEGSISTLTIQRTEQRDSAMYRCASSVAGTATYNEQFFGPGTRLTVL.

The chain carries TRBV20-1 and TRBJ2-1, with D possibly being TRBD1 (5 bases). Germline CDR1 DFQATT, CDR2 SNEGSKA (reference sequence). This CDR3 contains 14 residues. V lost 6 bases and J 3 bases, leaving 15 bases between the germline ends. The CDR3 is CSASPGQYYNEQFF. CDR3 DNA: TGCAGTGCCAGCCCAGGGCAATACTACAATGAGCAGTTCTTC.

This clonotype has more than one count but fewer than ten. The CDR3 region has the DNA TGCAGTGCTTCACAGGGACCGGCCTACGAGCAGTACTTC. It translates to CSASQGPAYEQYF. V usage is TRBV20-1 and J usage is TRBJ2-7, with D perhaps TRBD1 (6 bases). V was shortened by 5 bases and J by 2 bases, with 13 bases between the two germline ends. The CDR3 spans 13 residues. Germline CDR1 reads DFQATT; CDR2 reads SNEGSKA (reference sequence).

The chain has TRBV29-1 and TRBJ2-5; D gene unclear. Germline-derived CDR1 and CDR2 are SQVTM and ANQGSEA. This CDR3 is built from 11 residues. V was pared by 7 bases and J by 5 bases, with 11 bases between. CDR3 residues: CSASVVETQYF. CDR3 sequence (DNA): TGCAGCGCATCGGTTGTGGAGACCCAGTACTTC.

This clonotype was found a few times. The chain combines TRBV20-1 with TRBJ2-7; TRBD2 matches 10 bases. The CDR3 has 15 amino acids. V shed 5 bases, J shed 7 bases, and the junction held 14 bases outside the gene matches. Germline CDR1 DFQATT, CDR2 SNEGSKA (reference sequence). CDR3 sequence (DNA): TGCAGTGCTTCCCGACCAGCGGGAGGGCCGGGGGAGCAGTACTTC. It translates to CSASRPAGGPGEQYF.

The chain employs TRBV2 and TRBJ2-2; D ambiguous. CDR3 length equals 15 residues. Germline-derived CDR1 and CDR2 are SNHLY and FYNNEI. V was trimmed by 4 bases and J by 5 bases, leaving 14 bases between them. The CDR3 DNA follows: TGTGCCAGCAGTGTTTGGGCAGATAATACCGGGGAGCTGTTTTTT. It encodes CASSVWADNTGELFF.

This clonotype appeared a few times. This chain links TRBV3-1 with TRBJ2-2; a possible D gene is TRBD2 (5 bases). CDR1 is LGHDT and CDR2 is YNNKEL in the germline V gene (reference sequence). This CDR3 has 14 amino acids. V was trimmed by 5 bases and J by 5 bases, leaving 12 bases between them. In DNA, the CDR3 is TGTGCCAGCAGCTCCTTGGGCGGGACCGGGGAGCTGTTTTTT. Translated: CASSSLGGTGELFF.

This chain joins TRBV11-2 and TRBJ2-7; a weak D match, TRBD2 (5 bases). V was clipped by 5 bases and J by 0 bases, with 11 bases between them. This CDR3 spans 14 amino acids. Germline CDR1 SGHAT, CDR2 FQNNGV. The CDR3 is CASSPGLTSYEQYF. CDR3 DNA sequence: TGTGCCAGCAGCCCCGGACTGACCTCCTACGAGCAGTACTTC.

The table lists this clonotype with a few counts. The DNA of the CDR3 is TGTGCCAGCAGTGCCACAGGGGCTGGGGCCAACGTCCTGACTTTC. Its protein product is CASSATGAGANVLTF. The rearrangement uses TRBV12-3 or TRBV12-4 and TRBJ2-6, with TRBD1 identical over 7 bases. This CDR3 is 15 amino acids long. The V segment lost 5 bases and the J segment 2 bases; nucleotides outside the gene matches: 3.

The V gene is TRBV13, the J gene TRBJ2-7; 11 nucleotides align to TRBD2. In germline, CDR1 is PRHDT, CDR2 FYEKMQ (reference sequence). The CDR3 is 16 amino acids. With V trimmed by 6 bases and J by 0 bases, 7 bases remained unmatched. In nucleotides, the CDR3 is TGTGCCAGCAGTTTGGGACTAGCGGAGCACTCCTACGAGCAGTACTTC. Translation: CASSLGLAEHSYEQYF. Full variable domain (outside the CDR3, taken from reference TRBV13 and TRBJ2-7): AAGVIQSPRHLIKEKRETATLKCYPIPRHDTVYWYQQGPGQDPQFLISFYEKMQSDKGSIPDRFSAQQFSDYHSELNMSSLELGDSALYFCASSLGLAEHSYEQYFGPGTRLTVT.

This clonotype occurred a few times. The chain combines TRBV29-1 with TRBJ2-2; 7 bases agree with TRBD2. Trimming at V came to 4 bases and at J to 2 bases, leaving 4 bases not matched to a gene. The germline gives CDR1 SQVTM, CDR2 ANQGSEA. The CDR3 sequence is 14 residues long. CDR3 nucleotide sequence: TGCAGCGTTGCTCGGGGGGACAACACCGGGGAGCTGTTTTTT. It yields the protein CSVARGDNTGELFF.